This T cell receptor (beta chain) is from a study of blood T cell repertoires in COVID-19. Study-wide background: The samples span acute and convalescent COVID-19 from the United States, Italy and Spain. T cells, B-cell-depleted T cells, or PBMCs provided the cDNA or gDNA that served as material.

Per the original data handling: Reference gene primer amplification in the assay estimated nucleated cell counts. Only in-frame clones appear in the TCRdb table, and some are missing; sequencing was by immunoSEQ multiplex PCR. D and trimming come from the DNA, and the V and J calls and clone size come from that table. Found here are about 59,000 clones, roughly 84% of them singletons; the top ten hold 5.5%. The sequenced material came from peripheral blood. This clonotype was sampled from an older woman with acute or convalescent COVID-19.

CDR3: CASSLGVGNEAFF. In DNA form, the CDR3 reads TGTGCCAGCAGCTTAGGAGTCGGAAATGAAGCTTTCTTT. This rearrangement joins TRBV7-3 to TRBJ1-1; no definite D call. The CDR3 is 13 residues long. With 2 bases removed from V and 7 bases from J, the gap between germline ends came to 11 bases. Per germline, CDR1 SGHTA and CDR2 FQGTGA.